A single sample gave rise to the 23 T cell receptor beta chains below, sequenced in a study of T cell repertoires in cytomegalovirus infection. TCRdb used MiXCR to reprocess the reads, holding one entry per CDR3 protein. The sample yields a few hundred thousand distinct CDR3 sequences, 17% seen once. The specimen sequenced was PBMCs. These receptors originate from a human donor in good health (CMV status not recorded). Some clones in this sample may be carry-over from other donors' samples.

A few counts support this clonotype. CDR3 loop: CSARERTDGNSPLHF. The DNA of the CDR3 is TGCAGTGCTAGAGAGCGGACCGATGGTAATTCACCCCTCCACTTT. The chain combines TRBV20-1 with TRBJ1-6; D is ambiguous. Trimming left V 0 bases short and J 6 bases short, with 12 bases between. There are 15 residues in the CDR3. The V gene's germline CDR1 is DFQATT and CDR2 SNEGSKA (reference sequence).

The chain uses TRBV18 and TRBJ2-7; 8 positions match TRBD1. The CDR3 sequence is 16 residues long. Germline V gives CDR1 KGHSH, CDR2 LQKENI. Germline trimming cut 2 bases from V and 1 base from J; bases unmatched to any gene: 7. DNA of the CDR3: TGTGCCAGCTCACCAGGTCAGGGGGCAGCTTCCTACGAGCAGTACTTC. Its translation is CASSPGQGAASYEQYF.

The sample holds many counts of this clonotype. The chain uses TRBV6-5 and TRBJ2-2; the match to TRBD1 covers 7 bases. Germline lookup yields CDR1 MNHEY and CDR2 SVGAGI. With V trimmed by 6 bases and J by 3 bases, 7 bases remained unmatched. The CDR3 covers 15 residues. The CDR3 spells CASSLQGRYTGELFF. CDR3 bases: TGTGCCAGCAGCTTACAGGGGCGGTACACCGGGGAGCTGTTTTTT.

This clonotype was seen many times. J is TRBJ1-6 and V is TRBV20-1, with 8 bases fitting TRBD1. Per the germline V gene, CDR1 is DFQATT and CDR2 is SNEGSKA (reference sequence). V shed 3 bases and J 5 bases; nucleotides not matched to a gene: 9. This CDR3 is built from 16 residues. The CDR3 here is CSARTGQGGHNSPLHF. The CDR3, as DNA: TGCAGTGCTAGGACCGGACAGGGCGGGCATAATTCACCCCTCCACTTT.

This clonotype was counted at least ten times. The J gene is TRBJ1-4, the V gene TRBV7-2; weak D call: TRBD1 (5 bases). This CDR3 region has 14 residues. Germline V gene lookup returns CDR1 SGHTA and CDR2 FQGNSA. The ends were cut back, 5 bases at V and 8 bases at J, with 15 bases in the middle. In DNA form, the CDR3 reads TGTGCCAGCAGCCGGGACCCCTTGGAGGAAAAACTGTTTTTT. Protein sequence: CASSRDPLEEKLFF.

This clonotype was picked up a small number of times. The chain carries TRBV15 and TRBJ1-6; D not resolved. Trimming removed 0 bases from V and 10 bases from J, with 7 bases in between. Germline V gene data show CDR1 as LNHNV and CDR2 as YYDKDF (reference sequence). This CDR3 spans 13 amino acids. CDR3 amino acids: CATSRDLGSPLHF. The CDR3 nucleotides read TGTGCCACCAGCAGAGATCTCGGCTCACCCCTCCACTTT.

This clonotype has a count of ten or more. The J gene is TRBJ2-3, the V gene TRBV12-3 or TRBV12-4, with 14 bases that match TRBD2. The CDR3 sequence is 14 residues long. The J segment lost 12 bases and the V segment lost 5 bases, leaving 7 bases of the junction unmatched. The CDR3, as DNA: TGTGCCAGCAGTCCTGGACTAGCGGGGGGCCCCCAGTATTTT. Translation: CASSPGLAGGPQYF.

The V gene is TRBV15, the J gene TRBJ2-7; D may be TRBD2 (6 bases). Germline CDR1 reads LNHNV; CDR2 reads YYDKDF (reference sequence). The CDR3 covers 18 residues. V lost 0 bases, J lost 3 bases, and 21 bases lay in between. Here the CDR3 DNA reads TGTGCCACCAGCAGAGATTATTTGGCGGACGCCGGGGGCTACGAGCAGTACTTC. Its protein product is CATSRDYLADAGGYEQYF.

This clonotype was recorded at least ten times. V is TRBV20-1 and J is TRBJ2-3, with a tentative D call TRBD2 (6 bases). Trimming shortened V by 5 bases and J by 4 bases, and 22 bases separated the two germline ends. The CDR3 is made up of 16 amino acids. The germline V gene has CDR1 DFQATT and CDR2 SNEGSKA (reference sequence). The CDR3 bases are TGCAGTGCTCTCCGGATACGGGGGACCTACTCAGATACGCAGTATTTT. Translating it yields CSALRIRGTYSDTQYF.

This clonotype was detected only a few times. The chain carries TRBV20-1 and TRBJ1-4; unclear D gene. The CDR3 totals 14 residues. CDR1 and CDR2 from the germline V gene are DFQATT and SNEGSKA (reference sequence). V was pared by 0 bases and J by 6 bases, with 11 bases between. As DNA, the CDR3 is TGCAGTGCTAGAGAGGCAGTGGAGTATGAAAAACTGTTTTTT. Encoded protein: CSAREAVEYEKLFF.

This clonotype was seen at least ten times. The chain recombines TRBV7-2 with TRBJ1-1; D unresolved. The CDR3 contains 16 residues. Between the trimmed V and J ends, which lost 1 base and 1 base, there was a span of 13 bases. Germline V CDR1 and CDR2: SGHTA, FQGNSA. The CDR3 spells CASSLGLFMANTEAFF. The CDR3 DNA reads as TGTGCCAGCAGCTTAGGACTTTTCATGGCGAACACTGAAGCTTTCTTT.

In this sample, this clonotype turned up many times. This chain links TRBV28 with TRBJ2-7; D is uncertain. Germline CDR1 and CDR2: MDHEN and SYDVKM. The CDR3 is 10 residues long. Trimming pared 1 base from V and 5 bases from J, leaving 0 bases between. CDR3 in DNA: TGTGCCAGCAGTTTATACGAGCAGTACTTC. Protein: CASSLYEQYF.

At least ten counts were recorded for this clonotype. The V gene is TRBV7-2, the J gene TRBJ2-3; no firm D call. Trimming stripped 5 bases from V and 0 bases from J, with 9 bases between. Germline V lookup: CDR1 SGHTA, CDR2 FQGNSA. The CDR3 is 14 residues long. The CDR3 reads CASSKGGSTDTQYF. The CDR3 nucleotides read TGTGCCAGCAGCAAGGGCGGTAGCACAGATACGCAGTATTTT.

The sample holds many counts of this clonotype. V gene TRBV28 combines with J gene TRBJ2-7; the D is unclear. Germline V gene sequence: CDR1 MDHEN, CDR2 SYDVKM. The germline V and J ends were trimmed by 3 bases and 4 bases, with 10 bases remaining between them. The CDR3 covers 13 residues. This chain's CDR3 is CASSFGPQYEQYF. Written as DNA, the CDR3 is TGTGCCAGCAGTTTCGGACCGCAATACGAGCAGTACTTC.

The chain joins TRBV6-5 to TRBJ2-3; D is perhaps TRBD2 (5 bases). V was pared by 7 bases and J by 2 bases, with 7 bases between. This CDR3 contains 12 residues. Germline V gene data show CDR1 as MNHEY and CDR2 as SVGAGI. CDR3 bases: TGTGCCAGCACGGGGTACACAGATACGCAGTATTTT. Encoded protein: CASTGYTDTQYF.

This clonotype was recorded at least ten times. The chain is built from TRBV7-9 and TRBJ1-1; no clear D. The length of the CDR3 is 14 residues. The germline V gene encodes CDR1 SEHNR and CDR2 FQNEAQ (reference sequence). Trimming cost V 5 bases and J 5 bases, with 15 bases left between them. CDR3 DNA: TGTGCCAGCAGCCCCTTCTGGGCTGGGACTGAAGCTTTCTTT. Amino acid sequence: CASSPFWAGTEAFF.

This clonotype was recorded many times. The chain employs TRBV28 and TRBJ1-2, with D possibly TRBD1 on 5 matching bases. V was cut by 5 bases and J by 6 bases, with 13 bases left in between. From germline, CDR1 is MDHEN and CDR2 SYDVKM. The CDR3 runs to 13 residues. The CDR3 protein is CASSGPGGDGYTF. CDR3 bases: TGTGCCAGCAGTGGCCCCGGGGGGGATGGCTACACCTTC.

The rearrangement uses TRBV4-1 and TRBJ2-5, with 8 positions matching TRBD1. There are 15 residues in the CDR3. Trimming took 1 base from V and 5 from J; bases not matched to a gene: 6. Germline-derived CDR1 and CDR2 are MGHRA and YSYEKL. CDR3 in amino acids: CASSQVQGGEETQYF. DNA for the CDR3: TGCGCCAGCAGCCAAGTACAGGGGGGCGAGGAGACCCAGTACTTC.

This clonotype was seen a few times. The chain combines TRBV28 with TRBJ1-2; the D gene is possibly TRBD1 (6 bases). CDR3 length: 13 amino acids. V lost 10 bases, J lost 3 bases, and 15 bases lay in between. Per the germline V gene, CDR1 is MDHEN and CDR2 is SYDVKM. The CDR3 DNA follows: TGTGCCAACCGCCGCCCAGGGGACTATGGCTACACCTTC. It translates to CANRRPGDYGYTF.

This clonotype was recorded many times. The junction shows a germline mismatch at one end, possibly a read error. The V and J genes are TRBV12-3 or TRBV12-4 and TRBJ1-1, with D perhaps matching TRBD1 (5 bases). The CDR3 spans 16 residues. CDR3 sequence (DNA): TGTGCCAGCAGTTCGCGGGGGTCGAGCGGGAACGCTGAAGCTTTCTTT. Its translation: CASSSRGSSGNAEAFF.

This chain links TRBV27 with TRBJ2-1; D is unclear. The CDR3 has 13 residues. Germline CDR1 and CDR2: MNHEY and SMNVEV (reference sequence). V lost 3 bases and J lost 8, with 11 bases in between. The CDR3 region is CASSFWGEDEQFF. As DNA, the CDR3 is TGTGCCAGCAGTTTTTGGGGTGAGGATGAGCAGTTCTTC.

The chain combines TRBV20-1 with TRBJ1-1, with 8 bases that match TRBD1. Losses at the gene ends were 4 bases for V and 3 bases for J; bases not matched to a gene: 10. Germline values: CDR1 DFQATT, CDR2 SNEGSKA (reference sequence). The CDR3 totals 15 residues. The CDR3 bases are TGCAGTGCTAAGCCCCAGGACAGGGACTACACTGAAGCTTTCTTT. Translating it yields CSAKPQDRDYTEAFF.

The CDR3 nucleotides are TGTGCCAGCAGGAGGGACATTAACTATGGCTACACCTTC. It is translated as CASRRDINYGYTF. The rearrangement links TRBV6-8 to TRBJ1-2; possible D gene TRBD1, 6 bases. Deletions cut 6 bases from V and 1 base from J, with 9 bases between. This CDR3 contains 13 residues. Germline V gene data show CDR1 as MNHGY and CDR2 as SAAAGT.